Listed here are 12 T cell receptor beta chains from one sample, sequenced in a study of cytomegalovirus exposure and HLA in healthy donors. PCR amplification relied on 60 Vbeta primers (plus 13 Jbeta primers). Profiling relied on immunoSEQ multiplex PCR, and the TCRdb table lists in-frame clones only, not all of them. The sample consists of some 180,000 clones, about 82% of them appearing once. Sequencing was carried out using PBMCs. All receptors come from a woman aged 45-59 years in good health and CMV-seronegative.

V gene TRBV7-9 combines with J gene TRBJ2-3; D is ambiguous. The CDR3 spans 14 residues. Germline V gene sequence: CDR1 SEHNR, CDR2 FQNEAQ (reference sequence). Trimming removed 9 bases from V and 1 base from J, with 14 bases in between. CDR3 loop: CASLLSFGTDTQYF. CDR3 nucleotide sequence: TGTGCCAGTCTACTTAGCTTCGGCACAGATACGCAGTATTTT.

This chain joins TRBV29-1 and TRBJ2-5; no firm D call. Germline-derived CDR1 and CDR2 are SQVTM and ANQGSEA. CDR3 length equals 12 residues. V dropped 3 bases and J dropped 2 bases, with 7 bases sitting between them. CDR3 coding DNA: TGCAGCGTTGACAGGATTCAAGAGACCCAGTACTTC. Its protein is CSVDRIQETQYF. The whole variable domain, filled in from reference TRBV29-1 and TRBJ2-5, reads SAVISQKPSRDICQRGTSLTIQCQVDSQVTMMFWYRQQPGQSLTLIATANQGSEATYESGFVIDKFPISRPNLTFSTLTVSNMSPEDSSIYLCSVDRIQETQYFGPGTRLLVL.

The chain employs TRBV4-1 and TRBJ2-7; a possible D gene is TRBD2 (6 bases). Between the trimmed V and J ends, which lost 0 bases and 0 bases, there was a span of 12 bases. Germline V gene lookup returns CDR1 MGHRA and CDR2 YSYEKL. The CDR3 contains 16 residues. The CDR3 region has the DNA TGCGCCAGCAGCCAAGATTGGCGGGGCTACTCCTACGAGCAGTACTTC. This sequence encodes CASSQDWRGYSYEQYF.

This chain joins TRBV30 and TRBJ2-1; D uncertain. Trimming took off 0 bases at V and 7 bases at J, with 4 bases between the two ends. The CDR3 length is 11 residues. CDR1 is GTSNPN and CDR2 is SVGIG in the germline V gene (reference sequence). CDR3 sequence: CAWSVLNEQFF. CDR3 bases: TGTGCCTGGAGTGTACTTAATGAGCAGTTCTTC.

For the CDR3, the DNA is TGTGCCAGCAGTCTCGGGACTAGCGGGAGTCAGCGTTACGAGCAGTACTTC. Residues: CASSLGTSGSQRYEQYF. The gene calls are TRBV28 and TRBJ2-7; 14 bases fit TRBD2. Germline assignment: CDR1 MDHEN and CDR2 SYDVKM. The CDR3 spans 17 residues. Losses at the gene ends were 5 bases for V and 4 bases for J; bases not matched to a gene: 10.

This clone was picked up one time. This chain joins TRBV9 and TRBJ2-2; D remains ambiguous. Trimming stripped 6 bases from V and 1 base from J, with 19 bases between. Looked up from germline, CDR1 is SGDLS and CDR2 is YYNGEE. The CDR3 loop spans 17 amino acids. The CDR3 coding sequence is TGTGCCAGCACCTCCCTAATAACTCATAGGAACACCGGGGAGCTGTTTTTT. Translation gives CASTSLITHRNTGELFF.

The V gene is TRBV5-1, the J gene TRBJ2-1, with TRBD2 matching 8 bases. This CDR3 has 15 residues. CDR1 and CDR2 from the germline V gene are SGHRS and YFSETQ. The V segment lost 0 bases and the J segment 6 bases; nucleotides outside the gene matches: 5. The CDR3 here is CASSLASGSFNEQFF. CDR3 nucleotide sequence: TGCGCCAGCAGCTTGGCAAGCGGGAGTTTCAATGAGCAGTTCTTC.

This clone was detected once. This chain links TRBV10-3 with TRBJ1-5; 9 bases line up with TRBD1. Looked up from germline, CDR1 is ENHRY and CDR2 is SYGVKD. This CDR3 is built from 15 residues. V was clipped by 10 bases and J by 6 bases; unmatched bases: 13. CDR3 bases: TGTGCCACCGAACGGGGACAGGGTATGCGTCAGCCCCAGCATTTT. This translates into CATERGQGMRQPQHF.

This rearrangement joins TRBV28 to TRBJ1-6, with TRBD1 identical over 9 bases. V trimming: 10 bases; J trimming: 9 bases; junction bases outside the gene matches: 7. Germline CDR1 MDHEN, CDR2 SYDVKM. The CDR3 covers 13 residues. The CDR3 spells CATRTGASSPLHF. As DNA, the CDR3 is TGTGCCACCAGGACAGGGGCGAGTTCACCCCTCCACTTT. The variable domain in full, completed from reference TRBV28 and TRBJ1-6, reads DVKVTQSSRYLVKRTGEKVFLECVQDMDHENMFWYRQDPGLGLRLIYFSYDVKMKEKGDIPEGYSVSREKKERFSLILESASTNQTSMYLCATRTGASSPLHFGNGTRLTVT.

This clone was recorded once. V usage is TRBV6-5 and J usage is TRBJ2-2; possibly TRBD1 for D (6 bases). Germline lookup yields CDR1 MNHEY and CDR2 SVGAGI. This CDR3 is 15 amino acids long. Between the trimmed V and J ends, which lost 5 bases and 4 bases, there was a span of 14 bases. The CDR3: CASSTRGGATGELFF. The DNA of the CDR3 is TGTGCCAGCAGTACACGAGGGGGTGCCACCGGGGAGCTGTTTTTT.

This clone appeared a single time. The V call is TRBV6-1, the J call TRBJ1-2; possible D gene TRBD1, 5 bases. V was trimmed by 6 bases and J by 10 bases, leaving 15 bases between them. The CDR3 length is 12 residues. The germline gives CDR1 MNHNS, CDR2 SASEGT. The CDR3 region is CASSRTIRVYTF. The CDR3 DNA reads TGTGCCAGCAGCAGGACAATCCGTGTCTACACCTTC.

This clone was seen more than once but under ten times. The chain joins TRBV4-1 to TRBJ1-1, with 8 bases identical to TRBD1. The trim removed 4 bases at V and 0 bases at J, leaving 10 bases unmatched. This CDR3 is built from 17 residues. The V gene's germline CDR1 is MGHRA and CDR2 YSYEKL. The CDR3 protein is CASSPSRTGPMNTEAFF. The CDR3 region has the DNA TGCGCCAGCAGCCCTAGCCGGACAGGGCCTATGAACACTGAAGCTTTCTTT.